This note documents a single T cell receptor (beta chain) sequence. This clone was picked up a small number of times. Which antigen it targets is not known. It has no much larger one-base neighbor in the sample; base qualities were not kept. In total, around 600 healthy bone marrow donors made up the cohort. At the time of sampling, every cohort member was nominally healthy, though immune exposures that went unrecorded were likely present. The donor was CMV seropositive and belonged to the group of over 250 seropositive cohort members. Each donor provided a peripheral blood sample, and peripheral blood mononuclear cells were used for TCR beta sequencing. Genomic DNA extraction from the blood cell samples was performed with the Qiagen DNeasy Blood Extraction Kit. The CDR3, from cysteine to phenylalanine, totals 17 residues. The only DNA kept is the CDR3, 51 bases in frame from the first base. V lost 5 bases and J lost 7 bases, and the count of bases not matched to a germline gene is 16. From a lookup of the germline V gene, CDR1 and CDR2 are SGHAT and FQNNGV.

Library generation was performed with the immunoSEQ multiplex PCR assay. The multiplex PCR relied on a mix of 60 forward primers for TCR Vbeta segments and 13 reverse primers for TCR Jbeta segments. The CDR3 region of rearranged TCR beta genes was amplified from genomic DNA by a multiplex PCR assay. The amplified TCR beta libraries were sequenced on the Illumina HiSeq System as 87-base-pair reads. In the original analysis: A later analysis tallied some 79 million unique TCR beta chains across the 700 or so repertoires, and around 10 million of those chains were shared by two or more donors. Raw reads were error-corrected and collapsed into unique sequences by a nearest-neighbor algorithm in which closely related sequences were merged to remove PCR and sequencing errors. CDR3 sequences were aligned to IMGT reference sequences to assign V, D and J gene segments. For a sequence to be retained, a match of at least six nucleotides was required to both a V gene segment and a J gene segment. Rearrangements were called productive when the CDR3 lacked stop codons and stayed in frame with V and J; all others were non-productive. Following IMGT convention, CDR3 was defined as the stretch from the second conserved V-encoded cysteine to the conserved J-encoded phenylalanine. The earlier analysis of a few hundred of the donors excluded any sequence lacking an unambiguous match to a single V gene segment. An earlier analysis of a few hundred of the donors called V segments functional above 56.7% productive rearrangements and segregating when the between-donor standard deviation exceeded 5%. A statistical classification framework was built for diagnosing cytomegalovirus status from the catalog of TCR beta chain sequences. In a later analysis, TCR nucleotide sequences were compared against IMGT/GENE-DB human TR gene sequences so that V and J genes could be assigned. The TCRdist pipeline was used in a later analysis to assign CDR3 sequences and most-parsimonious VDJ recombination scenarios. A later analysis defined each TCR beta chain by its CDR3 amino acid sequence plus V-gene family, and excluded reads lacking a unique V-gene family. As a way to deal with suspected cross-contamination and a sequencing artifact, a later analysis dropped 450 to 600 nucleotide sequences that were highly shared and had low generation probability. For each public chain, a later analysis derived a clonal expansion index from normalized ranks of inferred template counts within each repertoire. In a later analysis, generation probabilities were computed using a VDJ recombination model fitted to out-of-frame rearrangements, and the results were checked against IGoR. In a later analysis, TCR-TCR, TCR-HLA and TCR-CMV co-occurrence was scored with hypergeometric tests, and a repertoire-size bias correction was applied to TCR pairs. To estimate false discovery rates, a later analysis permuted the HLA or CMV assignments 20 times. In a later analysis, co-occurring TCRs were grouped using DBSCAN, and TCRdist sequence similarity was added for clustering within HLA-allele-positive subsets. For co-occurrence clustering, repertoires with fewer than 30,000 or more than 120,000 public chains were excluded, along with four or five repertoires with anomalous nucleotide sharing. TCRdb holds this immuneACCESS table with in-frame rearrangements only. Some clones are missing; in checked studies, unresolved V genes explain under half, and the rest has no known cause. The DNA was the basis for D and trimming; V, J and clone size are from that table. The sample records roughly 78,000 clones, roughly 64% of which are singletons. 5.7% of the sample is in the top ten clones.

These data are taken from a study of cytomegalovirus exposure and HLA in healthy donors (dated by TCRdb to the late 2010s). In terms of the full investigation: In an earlier analysis of around 540 of the donors, less than 350 Gb of sequence data and some 120 million unique TCR beta sequences from 180 million or so T cells were reported. Roughly 300 gigabases of sequencing data and approximately 92 million unique TCR sequences made up an early release that covered about 640 HLA-typed donors. Of the 300 to 500 genotyped donors, more than 75% were placed in the genetic ancestry cluster associated with self-reported Caucasian donors. The study aimed to test whether cataloging public T cell receptors could reveal signatures of past pathogen exposure. The study used immunosequencing to profile the T cell repertoires of about 670 subjects and linked those repertoires to cytomegalovirus serostatus. Besides the first cohort of 666 subjects, a separate validation cohort made up of roughly 120 different subjects was used. High-throughput TCR immunosequencing, statistical association of individual TCRs with disease status, and machine learning were combined to predict cytomegalovirus infection status. A later analysis re-examined previously published TCR beta repertoires from 610 or so donors and added high-resolution HLA genotyping to investigate patterns of TCR occurrence. The later analysis used no new phenotypic data to find candidate immune exposures, relying instead on TCR beta sequences and their occurrence across donors. To decide whether each TCR beta V gene segment behaved as functional or pseudogenic, an earlier analysis of 587 of the donors relied on high-throughput TCR beta sequencing. Alongside the repertoire data, information on donor age, sex, ethnicity and CMV serostatus was compiled. In a later genetic analysis, genome-wide SNP genotypes for about three fifths of the 666 donors were used, and that subset was treated as a discovery cohort. All discovery cohort repertoires had been generated on a single sequencing platform. HLA typing included class I and class II loci at four-digit resolution. The number of typed donors differed by locus: about 620-640 for A, B, C, DRB1 and DQB1; roughly 510 for DQA1; approximately 610 for DPA1; and 400 to 480 for DPB1. A handful of DR-DQ haplotypes were handled as single units for association and clustering because linkage in the cohort was strong. Among roughly 400 genotyped donors of the cohort, an average of roughly 230,000 unique TCR beta nucleotide sequences was sequenced per donor, of which 15% to 20% were non-productive. The full study reports these points: This cohort had only TCR beta chains sequenced, and the lack of alpha or paired-chain data limited which features could be detected. In vitro tests confirmed that three of the cytomegalovirus-associated TCR beta chains recognize cytomegalovirus antigens. Because HLA typing was unavailable for some donors at each locus, only the typed subset was used in association tests. Correlated functional status among segregating V segments might reflect linkage disequilibrium, but an unknown experimental factor could not be ruled out. Compared with equally common non-associated chains, HLA-associated TCR beta chains in a later analysis were more clonally expanded and had lower generation probabilities. The study gave a list of about 160 TCR beta chains associated with cytomegalovirus. For the cohort, immune exposure information was limited to CMV serostatus. According to the authors, the approach could potentially be generalized to other disease states and immunological phenotypes. Specific HLA alleles were associated with 15,000 to 20,000 TCR beta sequences at a false discovery rate of 0.05 in a later analysis. In a later analysis, TCR association rates were found to vary across HLA loci, with the most associated TCRs seen for DRB1 alleles and the fewest for HLA-C alleles. The classifier was reported to diagnose cytomegalovirus status with high specificity and sensitivity in both the original cohort and the validation cohort. A later analysis reported that several top co-occurrence clusters appeared linked to parvovirus B19, influenza, CMV and Epstein-Barr virus. Strong co-occurrence of HLA alleles, especially DR and DQ, made assigning TCR associations to individual alleles difficult. A further reported finding was that TCR beta sequences accurately predicted the HLA-A and HLA-B alleles for most subjects in the first cohort. A group of highly shared sequence variants was considered likely to be a technical artifact of the sequencing pipeline. In a later analysis, most CMV-associated TCR beta chains were found to appear HLA-restricted, with HLA associations seemingly driven largely by CMV exposure. While some public TCRs were present in many individuals, most TCR sequences turned up only very rarely across donors. Because the 87-base-pair reads could not distinguish some IMGT-functional V segments, including TRBV6-2 and TRBV6-3, those segments were excluded. In a later genetic analysis, a missense DCLRE1C variant was associated with V-gene and J-gene trimming of TCR beta chains, and the association was replicated in an independent cohort. The earlier analysis of 587 of the donors excluded roughly 17 rarely observed V segments, including chromosome 9 orphons, because counts were too low. According to a later genetic analysis, donors in an Asian-associated ancestry cluster had fewer N-insertions in productive TCRs than the roughly 700-donor mean. Roughly uniform sequencing depth across donors was assumed in presence/absence analyses, although this assumption may not hold. In an earlier analysis of 587 of the donors, most TCR beta V segments appeared in productive rearrangements about 90% or about 30% of the time, broadly matching IMGT annotations.

This clonotype was sampled from a young man in good health and CMV-seropositive. What was sequenced was PBMCs. The sequence joins TRBV11-2 to TRBJ2-1, and TRBD1 matches 8 of the central bases. Here is the DNA: TGTGCCAGCAGCCCAGGGGGCACGGTCGTGTCGCAGAATGAGCAGTTCTTC. It translates as CASSPGGTVVSQNEQFF.